Here is one T cell receptor (beta chain) with its context. What it recognizes is unknown. Germline lookup yields CDR1 SGDLS and CDR2 YYNGEE. The CDR3 has 15 amino acids. V was clipped by 0 bases and J by 6 bases; unmatched bases: 8. These data are taken from a study of blood T cells in healthy people across ages. Overall study findings and caveats: Long-lived donors had more naive CD4+ cells and higher diversity than aged donors. The recorded TCR beta diversity per million T cells decreased in a roughly linear manner with age.

The second PCR ran about 6 to 11 cycles with a sample-barcoded 5' primer and J-beta primers. CDR3-containing paired-end reads numbering at least 2.5 million came from each sample. TCRdb recomputed calls from the 5' RACE reads with MiXCR, one row per CDR3 protein. The repertoire holds 1.5 million to 2 million distinct CDR3 sequences, with over 25% as singletons. The material sequenced was blood. This TCR derives from a woman aged 25-40 years in good health. The rearrangement uses TRBV9 and TRBJ2-7, with 8 bases aligning to TRBD2. For the CDR3, the DNA is TGTGCCAGCAGCGTAGGGGGTAGCGGGATTGGCGAGCAGTACTTC. Its translation: CASSVGGSGIGEQYF.